The 29 T cell receptor beta chains listed next were all sequenced from one sample in a study of T-cell memory formation after mild COVID-19 (dated by TCRdb to the early 2020s). The receptor library was made with 5' RACE. The instrument was an Illumina NovaSeq 6000. TCRdb ran its own pipeline on the public reads, namely fastp trimming at Q25 and MiXCR clone calling, and kept in-frame beta chains. CDR3 protein duplicates are merged, each entry listing the most common genes and DNA. The sample has 350,000 to 400,000 distinct CDR3 sequences on record, about 21% of them singletons. Around 12% of the sample lies in the top ten. The material sequenced was PBMCs or a T cell subset sorted from them (not recorded which). All receptors come from an adult woman who had mild COVID-19 (a few samples of this study predate the infection). The sample titles of this study are shuffled in the database, so cell type and time point are left out; the donor was told from shared clones.

This clonotype was seen a handful of times. V usage is TRBV7-9 and J usage is TRBJ2-7, with D unresolved. Germline V gives CDR1 SEHNR, CDR2 FQNEAQ (reference sequence). The CDR3 has 13 amino acids. V lost 3 bases, J lost 0 bases, and 6 bases lay in between. The CDR3 coding sequence is TGTGCCAGCAGCTTCAGGAGCTCCTACGAGCAGTACTTC. Amino acids: CASSFRSSYEQYF.

The chain links TRBV12-3 or TRBV12-4 to TRBJ1-1; D gene ambiguous. The ends were cut back, 3 bases at V and 5 bases at J, with 13 bases in the middle. This CDR3 spans 14 amino acids. The CDR3 DNA sequence: TGTGCCAGCAGTTTTGAGGGAGGAAGGACTGAAGCTTTCTTT. Its translation: CASSFEGGRTEAFF.

A remark on this clonotype: One end of the junction does not line up with germline, which may come from a read error. The chain carries TRBV7-7 and TRBJ2-5; no definite D call. Germline V gene sequence: CDR1 SSHAT, CDR2 FNYEAQ (reference sequence). The CDR3 has 13 amino acids. DNA of the CDR3: TGTGCTAGCAGCAGTAACTACGCGGAGACCCAGTACTTC. This encodes CASSSNYAETQYF.

At least ten counts were recorded for this clonotype. This chain uses TRBV7-2 with TRBJ2-1; the D is unclear. The germline V gene has CDR1 SGHTA and CDR2 FQGNSA. This CDR3 spans 12 amino acids. V lost 4 bases and J 10 bases, leaving 11 bases between the germline ends. The CDR3 DNA reads as TGTGCCAGCAGCTCTCCACCCGGGGAGCAGTTCTTC. Residues: CASSSPPGEQFF.

A few counts support this clonotype. As DNA, the CDR3 is TGTGCCAGCAGTTTATCGTTACTAGCGGGACCTCCTGGCTACGAGCAGTACTTC. Protein sequence: CASSLSLLAGPPGYEQYF. The V call is TRBV27, the J call TRBJ2-7, with 10 bases matching TRBD2. J gave up 3 bases and V 0 bases, and 11 bases lay outside the gene matches. The CDR3 has 18 amino acids. Germline-derived CDR1 and CDR2 are MNHEY and SMNVEV (reference sequence).

This clonotype was picked up a small number of times. CDR3 loop: CSVEPPAWKGNEQFF. Written as DNA, the CDR3 is TGCAGCGTTGAACCCCCAGCATGGAAGGGGAATGAGCAGTTCTTC. The genes are TRBV29-1 and TRBJ2-1, with a tentative D call TRBD1 (5 bases). V lost 2 bases and J 7 bases, leaving 18 bases between the germline ends. Germline V gene lookup returns CDR1 SQVTM and CDR2 ANQGSEA. The CDR3 runs 15 residues.

In its sample, this clonotype was seen a few times. The rearrangement uses TRBV25-1 and TRBJ2-7, with D perhaps matching TRBD1 (6 bases). CDR3 length equals 16 residues. Germline values: CDR1 MGHDK, CDR2 SYGVNS. Trimming pared 5 bases from V and 4 bases from J, leaving 21 bases between. DNA of the CDR3: TGTGCCAGCAGTTCCCATGGGGGCGGACACTCATACGAGCAGTACTTC. Its translation is CASSSHGGGHSYEQYF.

This clonotype was counted a few times. V and J are TRBV29-1 and TRBJ1-2; a weak D match, TRBD1 (6 bases). This CDR3 is 12 amino acids long. The V end lost 4 bases, the J end lost 2 bases, and 8 bases lay between the germline ends. Per germline, CDR1 SQVTM and CDR2 ANQGSEA. CDR3 nucleotide sequence: TGCAGCGTTGCACAGGGAAACTATGGCTACACCTTC. Its protein product is CSVAQGNYGYTF. Full variable domain (outside the CDR3, taken from reference TRBV29-1 and TRBJ1-2): SAVISQKPSRDICQRGTSLTIQCQVDSQVTMMFWYRQQPGQSLTLIATANQGSEATYESGFVIDKFPISRPNLTFSTLTVSNMSPEDSSIYLCSVAQGNYGYTFGSGTRLTVV.

The rearrangement links TRBV6-5 to TRBJ2-5, with D tentatively TRBD2 (6 bases). Germline V CDR1 and CDR2: MNHEY, SVGAGI. CDR3 length: 14 amino acids. Trimming pared 5 bases from V and 5 bases from J, leaving 15 bases between. CDR3 coding DNA: TGTGCCAGCAGTCGGGACTCCTCGAGGGAGACCCAGTACTTC. This gives the protein CASSRDSSRETQYF.

This clonotype has ten or more counts. CDR3 loop: CASSLESHPTYEQYF. The CDR3 DNA follows: TGTGCCAGCAGCTTGGAATCCCACCCAACCTACGAGCAGTACTTC. The V and J genes are TRBV5-5 and TRBJ2-7; D unclear. Germline V lookup: CDR1 SGHKS, CDR2 YYEKEE (reference sequence). The length of the CDR3 is 15 residues. V shed 0 bases and J shed 2 bases, with 12 bases lying between them.

There are a few counts of this clonotype. The CDR3 loop is CASSQDFAPGEQYF. DNA of the CDR3: TGCGCCAGCAGCCAAGATTTTGCGCCGGGGGAGCAGTACTTC. The rearrangement uses TRBV4-1 and TRBJ2-7, with D tentatively TRBD2 (5 bases). The CDR3 runs to 14 residues. V was clipped by 0 bases and J by 7 bases, with 13 bases between them. Germline CDR1 reads MGHRA; CDR2 reads YSYEKL.

The genes are TRBV11-2 and TRBJ2-1; D is undetermined. Trimming pared 5 bases from V and 3 bases from J, leaving 20 bases between. There are 17 residues in the CDR3. The germline V gene encodes CDR1 SGHAT and CDR2 FQNNGV. The DNA for the CDR3 is TGTGCCAGCAGCCCCCTTGACGGTGTCTTGGACTACAATGAGCAGTTCTTC. This sequence encodes CASSPLDGVLDYNEQFF.

The chain links TRBV4-1 to TRBJ2-1; 9 bases agree with TRBD2. The CDR3 runs 16 residues. Per the germline V gene, CDR1 is MGHRA and CDR2 is YSYEKL. Trimming cost V 1 base and J 0 bases; bases outside gene matches: 1. CDR3: CASSQGLAASYNEQFF. Here the CDR3 DNA reads TGCGCCAGCAGCCAAGGACTAGCGGCCTCCTACAATGAGCAGTTCTTC.

This clonotype was seen only a few times. The chain is built from TRBV29-1 and TRBJ2-7, with 7 nucleotides matching TRBD1. Germline values: CDR1 SQVTM, CDR2 ANQGSEA. This CDR3 has 15 residues. V lost 0 bases and J lost 4; bases outside the gene matches: 9. CDR3 loop: CSVEDPQGNSYEQYF. DNA for the CDR3: TGCAGCGTTGAAGATCCACAGGGGAATTCATACGAGCAGTACTTC.

This chain links TRBV29-1 with TRBJ2-1; a possible D gene is TRBD1 (6 bases). V was shortened by 6 bases and J by 0 bases, with 6 bases between the two germline ends. CDR3 length: 12 residues. Germline V gene sequence: CDR1 SQVTM, CDR2 ANQGSEA. The CDR3 nucleotides are TGCAGCGTGACAGGCTCCTACAATGAGCAGTTCTTC. This encodes CSVTGSYNEQFF.

This clonotype has more than one count but fewer than ten. This chain joins TRBV5-5 and TRBJ2-5; 9 bases are shared with TRBD2. This CDR3 is 15 amino acids long. The V gene end was trimmed by 0 bases and the J gene end by 5 bases; junction bases not matched to a gene: 5. Germline values: CDR1 SGHKS, CDR2 YYEKEE (reference sequence). The CDR3 spells CASSLAAGGHETQYF. The CDR3 DNA follows: TGTGCCAGCAGCTTGGCCGCGGGAGGGCACGAGACCCAGTACTTC.

This clonotype is labeled medium-sized (0.01 to 0.1%). The chain carries TRBV12-3 or TRBV12-4 and TRBJ2-3; no reliable D call. The CDR3 contains 11 residues. The ends were cut back, 6 bases at V and 5 bases at J, with 6 bases in the middle. DNA for the CDR3: TGTGCCAGCAGCCTCGGAGATACGCAGTATTTT. Translated: CASSLGDTQYF.

This clonotype was picked up a small number of times. The gene calls are TRBV6-5 and TRBJ2-1; 7 nucleotides line up with TRBD2. The CDR3 loop spans 18 amino acids. After removal of 2 bases from V and 7 bases from J, the junction contained 17 bases not matched to a gene. The V gene's germline CDR1 is MNHEY and CDR2 SVGAGI. CDR3 loop: CASSYPSGGRGRGNEQFF. CDR3 nucleotides: TGTGCCAGCAGTTACCCGTCGGGGGGTCGGGGACGTGGGAATGAGCAGTTCTTC.

The chain carries TRBV6-5 and TRBJ2-5, with D tentatively TRBD2 (5 bases). Trimming removed 5 bases from V and 7 bases from J, with 14 bases in between. Germline V gene sequence: CDR1 MNHEY, CDR2 SVGAGI. This CDR3 contains 13 residues. The CDR3 loop reads CASSGRQYGTQYF. Written as DNA, the CDR3 is TGTGCCAGCAGTGGGAGACAATATGGGACCCAGTACTTC.

V and J are TRBV24-1 and TRBJ2-5; 8 bases map to TRBD1. This CDR3 has 17 residues. Germline lookup yields CDR1 KGHDR and CDR2 SFDVKD. V shed 4 bases and J 4 bases; nucleotides not matched to a gene: 13. CDR3 region: CATSEPLTDRGLETQYF. DNA for the CDR3: TGTGCCACCAGTGAGCCACTAACTGACAGGGGCTTAGAGACCCAGTACTTC.

This chain joins TRBV5-4 and TRBJ2-5; D is unresolved. V lost 0 bases, J lost 1 base, and 7 bases lay in between. The CDR3 length is 14 residues. Germline values: CDR1 SGHNT, CDR2 YYREEE (reference sequence). In DNA form, the CDR3 reads TGTGCCAGCAGCTTGGAGGGCCTCCAAGAGACCCAGTACTTC. Translation: CASSLEGLQETQYF.

The rearrangement links TRBV6-1 to TRBJ2-3; D is ambiguous. The germline CDR1 and CDR2 sequences are MNHNS and SASEGT. This CDR3 comprises 16 residues. V was clipped by 7 bases and J by 2 bases, with 19 bases between them. The CDR3 reads CASTKEVADPTDTQYF. CDR3 DNA sequence: TGTGCCAGCACCAAAGAGGTGGCAGACCCCACAGATACGCAGTATTTT.

The V and J genes are TRBV7-8 and TRBJ2-3; 10 bases map to TRBD2. Trimming cost V 0 bases and J 5 bases; bases outside gene matches: 8. Germline values: CDR1 SGHVS, CDR2 FQNEAQ. The CDR3 has 17 residues. The CDR3 bases are TGTGCCAGCAGCTTAGCCCGTCTAGCGGGAGCGGGAGATACGCAGTATTTT. Its protein product is CASSLARLAGAGDTQYF.

This chain connects TRBV5-1 to TRBJ2-3; 7 nucleotides match TRBD2. Germline V gene lookup returns CDR1 SGHRS and CDR2 YFSETQ. The CDR3 covers 15 residues. Germline trimming cut 0 bases from V and 2 bases from J; bases unmatched to any gene: 3. Here the CDR3 DNA reads TGCGCCAGCAGCTTGGAAGCGGGATACACAGATACGCAGTATTTT. Translation: CASSLEAGYTDTQYF.

This clonotype was detected only a few times. The chain couples TRBV5-1 to TRBJ2-1, with D perhaps matching TRBD2 (6 bases). V was clipped by 2 bases and J by 9 bases, with 15 bases between them. The germline V gene has CDR1 SGHRS and CDR2 YFSETQ. CDR3 length: 14 residues. CDR3 amino acids: CASSFQTRDSEQFF. The CDR3 nucleotides read TGCGCCAGCAGCTTCCAAACTCGGGACTCTGAGCAGTTCTTC.

This clonotype appeared many times. The rearrangement joins TRBV15 to TRBJ2-3; 12 nucleotides line up with TRBD2. This CDR3 has 18 amino acids. Trimming cost V 4 bases and J 0 bases; bases outside gene matches: 8. The germline gives CDR1 LNHNV, CDR2 YYDKDF (reference sequence). The chain's CDR3 is CATSTGLAGPISTDTQYF. CDR3 nucleotides: TGTGCCACCAGCACCGGACTAGCGGGGCCCATTAGCACAGATACGCAGTATTTT.

This clonotype was observed a handful of times. The rearrangement joins TRBV7-9 to TRBJ1-1, with 7 bases aligning to TRBD1. CDR1 is SEHNR and CDR2 is FQNEAQ in the germline V gene (reference sequence). The CDR3 runs 16 residues. V shed 5 bases, J shed 0 bases, and the junction held 9 bases outside the gene matches. The CDR3 protein is CASSGPGTALNTEAFF. The CDR3 DNA reads TGTGCCAGCAGCGGGCCCGGGACAGCCCTGAACACTGAAGCTTTCTTT.

V and J are TRBV14 and TRBJ2-5; unclear D gene. This CDR3 contains 16 residues. Germline lookup yields CDR1 SGHDN and CDR2 FVKESK. V was trimmed by 4 bases and J by 1 base, leaving 16 bases between them. Here the CDR3 reads CASSPLIWTGQETQYF. The CDR3 DNA follows: TGTGCCAGCAGCCCCCTCATATGGACCGGCCAAGAGACCCAGTACTTC.

This chain joins TRBV5-1 and TRBJ2-3; a possible D gene is TRBD1 (5 bases). Looked up from germline, CDR1 is SGHRS and CDR2 is YFSETQ. The V and J ends lost 0 bases and 6 bases respectively, with 14 bases between them. The CDR3 totals 15 residues. The CDR3 spells CASSLARTPPDTQYF. The CDR3 region has the DNA TGCGCCAGCAGCTTGGCCCGGACACCCCCCGATACGCAGTATTTT.